This passage covers 10 T cell receptor beta chains from one sample sequenced in a study of beta chain features in type 1 diabetes. The authors reverse transcribed all of the isolated RNA, so sequencing captured expressed TCRB transcripts. Generated by immunoSEQ multiplex PCR, the TCRdb table keeps only in-frame clones and is missing some. The sample gives roughly 610,000 clones, less than 20% of which show up once; under 0.095% is in the top ten. The specimen sequenced was naive CD4+ T cells from blood. All receptors derive from a man aged 18 to 30 in good health.

The V gene is TRBV5-6, the J gene TRBJ2-4; D is ambiguous. The CDR3 totals 11 residues. V shed 1 base and J shed 5 bases, with 1 base lying between them. CDR1 and CDR2 from the germline V gene are SGHDT and YYEEEE. The CDR3 nucleotides are TGTGCCAGCAGCTTGCAAAACATTCAGTACTTC. Translated: CASSLQNIQYF. The whole variable domain, filled in from reference TRBV5-6 and TRBJ2-4, reads DAGVTQSPTHLIKTRGQQVTLRCSPKSGHDTVSWYQQALGQGPQFIFQYYEEEERQRGNFPDRFSGHQFPNYSSELNVNALLLGDSALYLCASSLQNIQYFGAGTRLSVL.

The chain carries TRBV5-1 and TRBJ2-7, with a possible D match to TRBD1 (7 bases). V lost 1 base and J lost 2, with 10 bases in between. This CDR3 spans 14 amino acids. In germline, CDR1 is SGHRS, CDR2 YFSETQ. As DNA, the CDR3 is TGCGCCAGCAGCTTGCCAGGGGGGACCTACGAGCAGTACTTC. This encodes CASSLPGGTYEQYF.

V usage is TRBV5-1 and J usage is TRBJ1-1; no firm D call. In germline, CDR1 is SGHRS, CDR2 YFSETQ. Between the trimmed V and J ends, which lost 4 bases and 1 base, there was a span of 14 bases. The CDR3 spans 15 residues. The CDR3 DNA sequence: TGCGCCAGCAGCCCCGATCCGGGCGGGAACACTGAAGCTTTCTTT. This codes for CASSPDPGGNTEAFF.

This clone was counted only a few times. The rearrangement uses TRBV6-5 and TRBJ1-1; D is unclear. Trimming removed 0 bases from V and 0 bases from J, with 8 bases in between. Germline values: CDR1 MNHEY, CDR2 SVGAGI. The CDR3 covers 15 residues. The CDR3 DNA sequence: TGTGCCAGCAGTTACTCGCCGGATTTGAACACTGAAGCTTTCTTT. Encoded protein: CASSYSPDLNTEAFF.

Only a few counts were recorded for this clone. The rearrangement uses TRBV11-2 and TRBJ2-7; weak D call: TRBD1 (7 bases). The V end lost 5 bases, the J end lost 2 bases, and 19 bases lay between the germline ends. This CDR3 is 16 amino acids long. Germline V gives CDR1 SGHAT, CDR2 FQNNGV. CDR3 nucleotides: TGTGCCAGCAGCCGACAGGGCGGGACAGCAACCTACGAGCAGTACTTC. Translation gives CASSRQGGTATYEQYF.

V is TRBV7-9 and J is TRBJ1-5, with 7 bases fitting TRBD1. CDR3 size: 15 residues. Germline V CDR1 and CDR2: SEHNR, FQNEAQ (reference sequence). Trimming at V came to 6 bases and at J to 4 bases, leaving 9 bases not matched to a gene. DNA of the CDR3: TGTGCCAGCAGGAAAACAGGGGCCATTAATCAGCCCCAGCATTTT. It codes for CASRKTGAINQPQHF.

The gene calls are TRBV10-3 and TRBJ1-1; D gene unclear. The CDR3 is made up of 16 amino acids. V lost 10 bases and J 0 bases, leaving 21 bases between the germline ends. The V gene's germline CDR1 is ENHRY and CDR2 SYGVKD. CDR3 in amino acids: CATSQRDWYLNTEAFF. The CDR3 region has the DNA TGTGCCACCTCCCAAAGGGATTGGTATTTGAACACTGAAGCTTTCTTT.

This chain connects TRBV6-5 to TRBJ1-1; D remains unclear. CDR3 length: 13 residues. V was cut by 0 bases and J by 6 bases, with 8 bases left in between. Per germline, CDR1 MNHEY and CDR2 SVGAGI. The CDR3 nucleotides are TGTGCCAGCAGTTACTCGGGGAGTCCTGAAGCTTTCTTT. Its protein is CASSYSGSPEAFF.

V usage is TRBV4-2 and J usage is TRBJ2-4; TRBD2 matches at 9 bases. Trimming at V came to 0 bases and at J to 1 base, leaving 13 bases not matched to a gene. There are 20 residues in the CDR3. Germline CDR1 LGHNA, CDR2 YNFKEQ. The chain's CDR3 is CASSQERLAGLVGAKNIQYF. CDR3 nucleotides: TGTGCCAGCAGCCAAGAAAGGCTAGCGGGACTCGTCGGGGCCAAAAACATTCAGTACTTC.

The chain couples TRBV28 to TRBJ1-6, with 10 bases aligning to TRBD1. V lost 3 bases and J lost 7; bases outside the gene matches: 6. CDR3 length equals 16 residues. Germline CDR1 is MDHEN and CDR2 is SYDVKM. CDR3 region: CASSLEGQGWNSPLHF. The CDR3 nucleotides read TGTGCCAGCAGTTTGGAGGGACAGGGGTGGAATTCACCCCTCCACTTT. Full variable domain (missing parts from reference TRBV28 and TRBJ1-6): DVKVTQSSRYLVKRTGEKVFLECVQDMDHENMFWYRQDPGLGLRLIYFSYDVKMKEKGDIPEGYSVSREKKERFSLILESASTNQTSMYLCASSLEGQGWNSPLHFGNGTRLTVT.